Listed below are T cell receptor beta chains from one sample, sequenced in a study of blood T cell repertoires in COVID-19. Generated by immunoSEQ multiplex PCR, the TCRdb table keeps only in-frame clones and is missing some. This table holds roughly 250,000 clones, under 95% found once. Sequenced sample: PBMCs or T cells enriched from blood (not recorded which). Receptor source: a woman in her late teens or twenties who had recovered from COVID-19. Each CDR3 is given with its conserved first and last residue. Fields, in order: clone size, J gene, V gene, D gene, CDR3 DNA, CDR3 protein. D genes are given only for firm matches. A clone size is listed for some rows: how often the clone was seen (once, few, many), or a class if it is expanded.

abundance: few; j_gene: TRBJ1-2; v_gene: TRBV28; d_gene: -; CDR3nt: TGTGCCAGCAGTTTTGCGGGGAAGGATGGCTACACCTTC; CDR3aa: CASSFAGKDGYTF
abundance: -; j_gene: TRBJ1-6; v_gene: TRBV27; d_gene: TRBD1; CDR3nt: TGTGCCAGCAGGGCTGGACAGGGAAGTTCACCCCTCCACTTT; CDR3aa: CASRAGQGSSPLHF
abundance: -; j_gene: TRBJ1-2; v_gene: TRBV10-3; d_gene: -; CDR3nt: TGTGCCATCAGTGAGTCGACGGGTTATGGCTACACCTTC; CDR3aa: CAISESTGYGYTF
abundance: -; j_gene: TRBJ2-1; v_gene: TRBV6-2/TRBV6-3; d_gene: TRBD2; CDR3nt: TGTGCCAGCAGTTACGATCCTAGCGGGGGGTTAAGCTCCTACAATGAGCAGTTCTTC; CDR3aa: CASSYDPSGGLSSYNEQFF
abundance: -; j_gene: TRBJ2-3; v_gene: TRBV4-1; d_gene: TRBD2; CDR3nt: TGCGCCAGCAGCCAAGGCGGGAGAGATACGCAGTATTTT; CDR3aa: CASSQGGRDTQYF
abundance: -; j_gene: TRBJ1-6; v_gene: TRBV7-3; d_gene: -; CDR3nt: TGTGCCAGCAGCTTCCAGGCCAATTCACCCCTCCACTTT; CDR3aa: CASSFQANSPLHF
abundance: once; j_gene: TRBJ2-7; v_gene: TRBV9; d_gene: -; CDR3nt: TGTGCCAGCAGCGTAAGCGACAGGCCCTCCTACGAGCAGTACTTC; CDR3aa: CASSVSDRPSYEQYF
abundance: -; j_gene: TRBJ1-4; v_gene: TRBV19; d_gene: TRBD1; CDR3nt: TGTGCCAGTAGTAAGTTAAGCTCAGGGGGCTATGAAAAACTGTTTTTT; CDR3aa: CASSKLSSGGYEKLFF
abundance: -; j_gene: TRBJ1-3; v_gene: TRBV3-1/TRBV3-2; d_gene: TRBD1; CDR3nt: TGTGCCAGCAGTCGGGACAGGGGGGCGGTCGTATATTTT; CDR3aa: CASSRDRGAVVYF
abundance: -; j_gene: TRBJ1-1; v_gene: TRBV21-1; d_gene: -; CDR3nt: TGTGCCAGCAGCAAGGTGGGGCAACCGAACACTGAAGCTTTCTTT; CDR3aa: CASSKVGQPNTEAFF
abundance: -; j_gene: TRBJ1-2; v_gene: TRBV19; d_gene: TRBD1; CDR3nt: TGTGCCAGTAGTATACAGGGGGACTATGGCTACACCTTC; CDR3aa: CASSIQGDYGYTF
abundance: once; j_gene: TRBJ2-2; v_gene: TRBV7-9; d_gene: -; CDR3nt: TGTGCCAGCAGCTTACAGTCTAGCCGATTTTCGAACACCGGGGAGCTGTTTTTT; CDR3aa: CASSLQSSRFSNTGELFF
abundance: -; j_gene: TRBJ1-2; v_gene: TRBV28; d_gene: -; CDR3nt: TGTGCCAGTCAGGGAACGGTCTATGGCTACACCTTC; CDR3aa: CASQGTVYGYTF
abundance: -; j_gene: TRBJ1-4; v_gene: TRBV25-1; d_gene: TRBD1; CDR3nt: TGTGCCAGCAAGAAAGGACAGGGGGTAATAGGTGAAAAACTGTTTTTT; CDR3aa: CASKKGQGVIGEKLFF
abundance: -; j_gene: TRBJ2-7; v_gene: TRBV7-9; d_gene: TRBD2; CDR3nt: TGTGCCAGCAGCTTAGTGGGGGGGAGCTACGAGCAGTACTTC; CDR3aa: CASSLVGGSYEQYF
abundance: -; j_gene: TRBJ1-1; v_gene: TRBV19; d_gene: TRBD1; CDR3nt: TGTGCCAGTAGTAAACGGACAGGGGGAGCTTTCTTT; CDR3aa: CASSKRTGGAFF
abundance: -; j_gene: TRBJ1-1; v_gene: TRBV6-5; d_gene: -; CDR3nt: TGTGCCAGCAGTCGTACAGCGAACACTGAAGCTTTCTTT; CDR3aa: CASSRTANTEAFF
abundance: -; j_gene: TRBJ2-7; v_gene: TRBV27; d_gene: TRBD2; CDR3nt: TGTGCCAGCAGTTTAGAGGGTAGCGGGGCCTACTACGAGCAGTACTTC; CDR3aa: CASSLEGSGAYYEQYF
abundance: -; j_gene: TRBJ2-1; v_gene: TRBV9; d_gene: -; CDR3nt: TGTGCCAGCAACAAGGGACTGGGGAACAATGAGCAGTTCTTC; CDR3aa: CASNKGLGNNEQFF
abundance: -; j_gene: TRBJ2-2; v_gene: TRBV9; d_gene: TRBD2; CDR3nt: TGTGCCAGCACCCGGGGGGTTGCGGGTAATAACGGGGAGCTGTTTTTT; CDR3aa: CASTRGVAGNNGELFF
abundance: once; j_gene: TRBJ2-2; v_gene: TRBV27; d_gene: TRBD2; CDR3nt: TGTGCCAGCAGTTCGGGACTAGTCGGCTCAACCGGGGAGCTGTTTTTT; CDR3aa: CASSSGLVGSTGELFF
abundance: once; j_gene: TRBJ2-3; v_gene: TRBV4-1; d_gene: -; CDR3nt: TGCGCCAGCAGCCAGCTCAAGGCGGGTATAAAAATCCCAGATACGCAGTATTTT; CDR3aa: CASSQLKAGIKIPDTQYF
abundance: -; j_gene: TRBJ1-1; v_gene: TRBV4-1; d_gene: TRBD1; CDR3nt: TGCGCCAGCAGCCAAGGCATAGGGGGCTACACTGAAGCTTTCTTT; CDR3aa: CASSQGIGGYTEAFF
abundance: -; j_gene: TRBJ1-2; v_gene: TRBV10-3; d_gene: TRBD1; CDR3nt: TGTGCCACCGGGACAGGGATGTATGGCTACACCTTC; CDR3aa: CATGTGMYGYTF
abundance: -; j_gene: TRBJ1-5; v_gene: TRBV19; d_gene: TRBD1; CDR3nt: TGTGCCAGTAGGAGCCGGGACAGGGTATATCAGCCCCAGCATTTT; CDR3aa: CASRSRDRVYQPQHF
abundance: -; j_gene: TRBJ2-1; v_gene: TRBV5-1; d_gene: TRBD2; CDR3nt: TGCGCCAGCAGCTCCCGGACTAGCGGGGCAGAGCAGTTCTTC; CDR3aa: CASSSRTSGAEQFF
abundance: -; j_gene: TRBJ1-1; v_gene: TRBV14; d_gene: TRBD1; CDR3nt: TGTGCCAGCAGCCCCGGACAGGAGGCCCGGGGCACTGAAGCTTTCTTT; CDR3aa: CASSPGQEARGTEAFF
abundance: -; j_gene: TRBJ1-2; v_gene: TRBV7-2; d_gene: TRBD1; CDR3nt: TGTGCCAGCAGCTTGCCCCTGACAGGGATCTCTTCTGACTATGGCTACACCTTC; CDR3aa: CASSLPLTGISSDYGYTF
abundance: -; j_gene: TRBJ2-7; v_gene: TRBV6-4; d_gene: -; CDR3nt: TGTGCCAGCTGCTCCCGGCGACTTCGCTCCTACGAGCAGTACTTC; CDR3aa: CASCSRRLRSYEQYF
abundance: -; j_gene: TRBJ2-2; v_gene: TRBV9; d_gene: TRBD2; CDR3nt: TGTGCCAGCGGGCGGGAGGGCCCCGGGGAGCTGTTTTTT; CDR3aa: CASGREGPGELFF
abundance: -; j_gene: TRBJ1-2; v_gene: TRBV11-3; d_gene: -; CDR3nt: TGTGCCAGCAGTACAGGGATCTATGGCTACACCTTC; CDR3aa: CASSTGIYGYTF
abundance: -; j_gene: TRBJ2-1; v_gene: TRBV2; d_gene: TRBD2; CDR3nt: TGTGCCAGCAGCGGACTAGCGGGAGCTGAGCAGTTCTTC; CDR3aa: CASSGLAGAEQFF
abundance: once; j_gene: TRBJ2-7; v_gene: TRBV18; d_gene: TRBD1; CDR3nt: TGTGCCAGCTCACCGGACCACAGGGGTAGAAGCTACGAGCAGTACTTC; CDR3aa: CASSPDHRGRSYEQYF
abundance: -; j_gene: TRBJ2-1; v_gene: TRBV9; d_gene: -; CDR3nt: TGTGCCAGCAGCCTCAGACGGGAGAGCTCCTACAATGAGCAGTTCTTC; CDR3aa: CASSLRRESSYNEQFF
abundance: -; j_gene: TRBJ2-7; v_gene: TRBV13; d_gene: TRBD2; CDR3nt: TGTGCCAGCAGCTTCCAGACTAGCAACGAGCAGTACTTC; CDR3aa: CASSFQTSNEQYF
abundance: -; j_gene: TRBJ2-7; v_gene: TRBV4-1; d_gene: TRBD1; CDR3nt: TGCGCCAGCAGCCAAGGGCAAGGACAGGTCTACGAGCAGTACTTC; CDR3aa: CASSQGQGQVYEQYF
abundance: -; j_gene: TRBJ1-3; v_gene: TRBV5-5; d_gene: -; CDR3nt: TGTGCCAGCAGCCTCCAAATCGGGGGGATCTCTGGAAACACCATATATTTT; CDR3aa: CASSLQIGGISGNTIYF
abundance: once; j_gene: TRBJ1-2; v_gene: TRBV19; d_gene: TRBD1; CDR3nt: TGTGCCACGGGACAGAACTATGGCTACACCTTC; CDR3aa: CATGQNYGYTF
abundance: -; j_gene: TRBJ2-7; v_gene: TRBV27; d_gene: TRBD2; CDR3nt: TGTGCCAGCAACCCTACTAGCGGGAGCTCCTACGAGCAGTACTTC; CDR3aa: CASNPTSGSSYEQYF
abundance: -; j_gene: TRBJ1-4; v_gene: TRBV3-1/TRBV3-2; d_gene: TRBD1; CDR3nt: TGTGCCAGCAGCCAAGAGACAGGGGCTGGATATGAAAAACTGTTTTTT; CDR3aa: CASSQETGAGYEKLFF
abundance: -; j_gene: TRBJ2-1; v_gene: TRBV27; d_gene: -; CDR3nt: TGTGCCAGCAGTCCCCCGGGAACCTGGGATGAGCAGTTCTTC; CDR3aa: CASSPPGTWDEQFF
abundance: -; j_gene: TRBJ2-1; v_gene: TRBV28; d_gene: -; CDR3nt: TGTGCCAGCAGTTTATCCCTAGATACATACAATGAGCAGTTCTTC; CDR3aa: CASSLSLDTYNEQFF
abundance: -; j_gene: TRBJ2-6; v_gene: TRBV11-2; d_gene: -; CDR3nt: TGTGCCAGCAGCTTTCTACAGGGCTCTGGGGCCAACGTCCTGACTTTC; CDR3aa: CASSFLQGSGANVLTF